The 6 T cell receptor beta chains listed next were all sequenced from one sample in a study of T cell repertoires in ileal Crohn's disease. Time point given: neoterminal ileum biopsy at postoperative endoscopy, about 6 months after surgery. TCRdb's table, derived via immunoSEQ multiplex PCR, lists solely in-frame clones and lacks some. The table records 15,000 to 20,000 clones, about three quarters of them present only once. Sequencing used ileal tissue. The receptors were sampled from an adult with Crohn's disease.

The chain carries TRBV7-9 and TRBJ1-2; 7 bases line up with TRBD1. There are 12 residues in the CDR3. V lost 5 bases and J lost 7; bases outside the gene matches: 4. The germline gives CDR1 SEHNR, CDR2 FQNEAQ (reference sequence). The CDR3, as DNA: TGTGCCAGCAGCCCCGACAGGGCTGGCTACACCTTC. It yields the protein CASSPDRAGYTF.

The chain links TRBV5-1 to TRBJ1-1; maybe TRBD1 (6 bases). Per the germline V gene, CDR1 is SGHRS and CDR2 is YFSETQ. CDR3 length equals 14 residues. The V gene lost 5 bases and the J gene lost 1 base, with 12 bases spanning the gap. CDR3 amino acids: CASRDRTANTEAFF. CDR3 coding DNA: TGCGCCAGCAGAGATCGGACAGCGAACACTGAAGCTTTCTTT.

The J gene is TRBJ1-1, the V gene TRBV7-9; D possibly corresponds to TRBD1 (5 bases). V lost 11 bases and J 3 bases, leaving 13 bases between the germline ends. In germline, CDR1 is SEHNR, CDR2 FQNEAQ (reference sequence). The CDR3 has 12 residues. In DNA form, the CDR3 reads TGTGCCTCTGGGGCCTTGGACACTGAAGCTTTCTTT. Protein sequence: CASGALDTEAFF. Variable domain in full (rest from reference TRBV7-9 and TRBJ1-1): DTGVSQNPRHKITKRGQNVTFRCDPISEHNRLYWYRQTLGQGPEFLTYFQNEAQLEKSRLLSDRFSAERPKGSFSTLEIQRTEQGDSAMYLCASGALDTEAFFGQGTRLTVV.

The chain couples TRBV2 to TRBJ2-1; D is perhaps TRBD2 (5 bases). The CDR3 runs 14 residues. Germline loops: CDR1 SNHLY, CDR2 FYNNEI. V gave up 6 bases and J gave up 4 bases, with 13 bases separating them. In nucleotides, the CDR3 is TGTGCCAGCAGCCAGCGGACGCTATACAATGAGCAGTTCTTC. Translated, it gives CASSQRTLYNEQFF.

This clone has only a few counts. The V and J genes are TRBV30 and TRBJ1-2; perhaps TRBD1 as D (5 bases). The germline V gene encodes CDR1 GTSNPN and CDR2 SVGIG (reference sequence). Deletions cut 1 base from V and 8 bases from J, with 14 bases between. The length of the CDR3 is 13 residues. The CDR3, as DNA: TGTGCCTGGAGTGGCAGGGTCCTGGTGGGCTACACCTTC. Protein: CAWSGRVLVGYTF. Variable domain in full (rest from reference TRBV30 and TRBJ1-2): SQTIHQWPATLVQPVGSPLSLECTVEGTSNPNLYWYRQAAGRGLQLLFYSVGIGQISSEVPQNLSASRPQDRQFILSSKKLLLSDSGFYLCAWSGRVLVGYTFGSGTRLTVV.

This clone was observed a single time. This chain links TRBV7-9 with TRBJ2-7; 12 bases fit TRBD2. Unmatched junction bases numbered 2, after V lost 6 bases and J lost 2 bases. The length of the CDR3 is 14 residues. Germline V CDR1 and CDR2: SEHNR, FQNEAQ (reference sequence). CDR3 sequence reads: CASSPSGGAYEQYF. CDR3 bases: TGTGCCAGCAGTCCTAGCGGGGGGGCCTACGAGCAGTACTTC.